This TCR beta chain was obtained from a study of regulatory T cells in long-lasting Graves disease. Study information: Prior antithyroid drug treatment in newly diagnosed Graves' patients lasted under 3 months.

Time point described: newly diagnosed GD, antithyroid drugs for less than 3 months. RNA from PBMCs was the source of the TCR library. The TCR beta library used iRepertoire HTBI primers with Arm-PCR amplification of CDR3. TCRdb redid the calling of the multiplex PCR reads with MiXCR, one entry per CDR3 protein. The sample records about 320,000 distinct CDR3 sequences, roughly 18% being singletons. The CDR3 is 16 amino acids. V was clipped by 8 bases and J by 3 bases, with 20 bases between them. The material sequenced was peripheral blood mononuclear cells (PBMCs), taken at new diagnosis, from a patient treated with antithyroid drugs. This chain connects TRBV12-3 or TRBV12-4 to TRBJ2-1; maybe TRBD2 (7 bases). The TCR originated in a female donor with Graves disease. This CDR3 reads CASGAGASGFYNEQFF. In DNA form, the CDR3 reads TGTGCCAGCGGGGCGGGGGCTAGCGGATTCTACAATGAGCAGTTCTTC.